This T cell receptor (beta chain) was retrieved from a study of blood T cell repertoires in COVID-19. V was clipped by 4 bases and J by 5 bases, with 11 bases between them. The germline CDR1 and CDR2 sequences are SQVTM and ANQGSEA. The CDR3 extends over 13 amino acids. Assay used: immunoSEQ multiplex PCR; TCRdb lists only in-frame clones, some missing. Of about 92,000 clones in the sample, around 90% were seen once. Sample: peripheral blood. The receptor's source is an older woman with COVID-19, enrolled during active disease. The chain employs TRBV29-1 and TRBJ1-4, with no clear D. The chain's CDR3 is CSVVGALNEKLFF. The CDR3 DNA reads TGCAGCGTTGTTGGTGCGCTGAATGAAAAACTGTTTTTT.